The source of this TCR beta chain is a study of graft-versus-host responses after intestinal transplantation (dated by TCRdb to the early 2020s). With respect to the entire study: Multivisceral, liver-intestinal, or isolated intestinal transplants were received by the recipients. Anti-thymocyte globulin induction was given to all recipients, followed by maintenance tacrolimus and steroids for approximately three years. Graft-versus-host and host-versus-graft alloreactive T cell clones were tracked in the graft, circulation and bone marrow after intestinal transplantation using bulk TCR-beta CDR3 sequencing. To identify alloreactive clones, pre-transplant mixed lymphocyte reaction products were sequenced and compared with unstimulated pre-transplant donor and recipient T cells. The cohort enrolled 20 to 30 intestinal transplant recipients including one retransplant, and 3 patients lacking pretransplant specimens were excluded. Donor T cell macrochimerism was defined as a peak of at least 4% donor T cells among recipient peripheral blood mononuclear cells. Instead of going to the commercial service, samples from a few later patients were sequenced in-house on an Illumina MiSeq and processed with MiXCR. What the research found in general, with its limitations: In the allografts of patients with donor T cell macrochimerism, GvH to HvG T cell clonal ratios were high. Peak levels of circulating GvH clones were associated with declines in HvG clones early after transplant. GvH clones were found in recipient bone marrow, and some of the GvH clones appeared earlier in ileal mucosa or blood, which is consistent with an intestinal mucosal origin. Conclusions were limited by the relatively low number and heterogeneity of intestinal transplant patients.

Per the germline V gene, MDHEN is the CDR1 and SYDVKM is the CDR2. V is clipped by 3 bases and J by 7 bases, and the sequence between their germline boundaries is 7 bases long. The CDR3 holds 11 amino acids from the cysteine to the phenylalanine. The CDR3 DNA has 33 bases and is translated from base 1. The time point label for this specimen denotes: cells obtained before transplantation from donor or recipient. CD3+CD4+ and CD3+CD8+ populations were FACS-sorted from unstimulated pre-transplant donor and recipient cells taken from spleen or lymph nodes. With respect to this clone: Its antigen is unknown. Per-base qualities were not stored, and no clone one base away is much larger.

Receptor amplification or capture employed the immunoSEQ multiplex PCR assay. For most patients, genomic DNA was isolated with the Qiagen DNeasy Blood and Tissue Kit and shipped frozen to Adaptive Biotechnologies for TCR sequencing. For most patients, genomic DNA was subjected to high-throughput TCR-beta CDR3 sequencing by Adaptive Biotechnologies. From the authors' description of their analysis: TCR sequencing data for around 20 patients were retrieved from Adaptive's ImmunoSEQ software; a few other patients were processed with MiXCR and VDJtools. To correct CD4 versus CD8 sorting errors, any sequence found in both subsets at a frequency ratio below 5:1 was removed. CDR3 nucleotide sequences shared between donor and recipient were removed because the origin of such sequences could not be assigned. Alloreactive clones required at least 2-fold expansion over unstimulated cells and minimum CFSE-low frequency of 0.002% (template counts) or 0.001% (read counts). Clones were considered mappable if detected in sequenced pre-transplant spleen, lymph node, or MLR CFSE-low populations of the donor or recipient. The cumulative frequency of alloreactive clones was calculated as a percentage of all sequences, weighted by copy number. Not all clones reach the TCRdb copy of this immuneACCESS table, which keeps in-frame sequences only. Checked studies attribute under half of the gap to unresolved V genes and leave the rest unexplained. V and J calls and clone size are given by that table; D and trimming were obtained from the DNA. The sample yields around 50,000 clones; 84% were counted once. The ten largest account for over 0.45% of the sample.

In this chain, TRBV28 is recombined with TRBJ2-7; the D element might be TRBD1 or TRBD2, as each aligns at 5 bases. This clonotype was obtained from a human donor who was the organ donor for an intestinal transplant. Sequencing used unstimulated CD4+ T cells sorted from spleen or lymph node cells, obtained before transplant. DNA sequence: TGTGCCAGCAGTTTCAGGGAGGAGCAGTACTTC. It specifies CASSFREEQYF.